This T cell receptor beta chain was retrieved from a study of neoadjuvant anti-PD-1 for oral cavity cancer. General study results and limits: Each response group had just a few patients in TCR analyses. Non-responders to neoadjuvant nivolumab had significantly more clonal PBMC T cells than responders.

Germline assignment: CDR1 MDHEN and CDR2 SYDVKM. The CDR3 has 13 amino acids. The V and J ends lost 3 bases and 3 bases respectively, with 8 bases between them. Generated by immunoSEQ multiplex PCR, the TCRdb table keeps only in-frame clones and is missing some. The sample has some 71,000 clones, around four fifths seen once. Note on this clone: What it binds is not known.

The source is a person aged 35 to 85 with oral cavity squamous cell carcinoma. The chain has TRBV28 and TRBJ1-2; D is unclear. Here the sequenced sample was PBMCs, taken before nivolumab (anti-PD-1) treatment. The CDR3 nucleotides are TGTGCCAGCAGTTTGAGGGTGGACTATGGCTACACCTTC. It is translated as CASSLRVDYGYTF.